Below, one T cell receptor (beta chain) is given with its context. The antigen is unknown. This CDR3 has 14 amino acids. The V gene's germline CDR1 is SGHVS and CDR2 FQNEAQ. The V segment lost 5 bases and the J segment 11 bases; nucleotides outside the gene matches: 7. Synthesis of TCR cDNA relied on 5'RACE template switching, which attached a universal primer site and UMIs. TCRdb used MiXCR to reprocess the 5' RACE reads, holding one entry per CDR3 protein. The sample contains 78,000 or so distinct CDR3 sequences, about 7.3% of which appear only once. The data were taken from a study of T cells after yellow fever vaccination. Study outcomes and limitations: Clonotypes found in both CD4 and CD8 compartments made up a small share. Weaker, the secondary response peaked sooner, at day 5 versus 15. Post-booster repertoires contained most primary-vaccination clones again (about 95% CD4, about 90% CD8).

V usage is TRBV7-8 and J usage is TRBJ1-6, with 9 bases fitting TRBD1. This TCR was recovered from a man aged 18 to 29 who received the YFV17D yellow fever vaccine. Sequences were derived from CD8+ T cells sorted from PBMCs, sampled 9 to 10 days after the first yellow fever vaccination. The CDR3 reads CASSLGTGNTPLHF. The CDR3 nucleotides read TGTGCCAGCAGCCTCGGGACAGGGAATACACCCCTCCACTTT.